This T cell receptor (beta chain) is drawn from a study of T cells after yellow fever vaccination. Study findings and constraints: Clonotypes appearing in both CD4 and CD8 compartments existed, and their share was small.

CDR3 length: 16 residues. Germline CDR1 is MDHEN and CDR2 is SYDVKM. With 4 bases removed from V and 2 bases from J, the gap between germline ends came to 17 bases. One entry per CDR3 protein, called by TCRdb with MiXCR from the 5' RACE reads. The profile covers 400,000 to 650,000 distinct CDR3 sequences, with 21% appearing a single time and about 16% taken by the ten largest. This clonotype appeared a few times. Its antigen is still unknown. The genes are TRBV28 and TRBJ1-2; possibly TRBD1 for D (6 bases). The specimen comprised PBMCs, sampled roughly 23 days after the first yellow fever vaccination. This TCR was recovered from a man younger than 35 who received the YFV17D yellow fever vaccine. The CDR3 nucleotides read TGTGCCAGCAGTTCGGCATCGTACGACAGGAACTATGGCTACACCTTC. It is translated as CASSSASYDRNYGYTF.